These 8 T cell receptor beta chains were sequenced from one sample in a study of monozygotic twins with inflammatory bowel disease. From its re-call of the 5' RACE reads, TCRdb lists each CDR3 protein once, without DNA. The specimen's table records about 160,000 distinct CDR3 sequences. The sample was blood. These receptors all come from a human donor with ulcerative colitis or Crohn's disease, or a healthy co-twin of an affected twin (not recorded which).

This chain joins TRBV7-9 and TRBJ1-2; TCRdb designates TRBD1, a call that cannot be tested without DNA. CDR3 length equals 15 residues. From germline, CDR1 is SEHNR and CDR2 FQNEAQ (reference sequence). The CDR3: CASGKWDRRDYGYTF.

The V and J genes are TRBV6-2 or TRBV6-3 and TRBJ2-1. The CDR3 has 15 residues. CDR1 and CDR2 (germline): MNHEY, SVGEGT. The CDR3 here is CASSYSRGSYNEQFF.

The V gene is TRBV7-9, the J gene TRBJ2-7; TCRdb gives TRBD1 as the D gene, but with no DNA this cannot be confirmed. The CDR3 totals 14 residues. Germline V lookup: CDR1 SEHNR, CDR2 FQNEAQ (reference sequence). CDR3 in amino acids: CASSLSHGIYEQYF. The variable domain in full, completed from reference TRBV7-9 and TRBJ2-7, reads DTGVSQNPRHKITKRGQNVTFRCDPISEHNRLYWYRQTLGQGPEFLTYFQNEAQLEKSRLLSDRFSAERPKGSFSTLEIQRTEQGDSAMYLCASSLSHGIYEQYFGPGTRLTVT.

V is TRBV20-1 and J is TRBJ1-2; lacking DNA, the TRBD1 call made by TCRdb goes unchecked. CDR1 is DFQATT, CDR2 SNEGSKA, per germline (reference sequence). This CDR3 spans 13 amino acids. CDR3 in amino acids: CSASLTGIQGYTF.

The rearrangement uses TRBV29-1 and TRBJ2-5; there is no DNA to check the TCRdb D call of TRBD1. Per the germline V gene, CDR1 is SQVTM and CDR2 is ANQGSEA. The CDR3 is made up of 13 amino acids. CDR3 sequence: CSVGQGSGETQYF.

This chain connects TRBV7-6 to TRBJ1-1; as DNA is missing, the TRBD1 call by TCRdb cannot be tested. The CDR3 spans 17 residues. Germline V gene sequence: CDR1 SGHVS, CDR2 FNYEAQ. CDR3 sequence reads: CASSLALTSGAGTEAFF.

The rearrangement joins TRBV19 to TRBJ1-2. Germline lookup yields CDR1 LNHDA and CDR2 SQIVND (reference sequence). The CDR3 loop spans 13 amino acids. The chain's CDR3 is CASSIARMYGYTF.

The chain recombines TRBV6-2 or TRBV6-3 with TRBJ1-5; there is no DNA to check the TCRdb D call of TRBD1. CDR1 is MNHEY, CDR2 SVGEGT, per germline. The CDR3 loop spans 14 amino acids. CDR3: CASSLGTSNQPQHF.